This entry concerns a single TCR beta chain. Its target is not known. Other nucleotide sequences in the sample specify the same CDR3. The data are from a study of cytomegalovirus exposure and HLA in healthy donors. General study findings and limits: Immune exposure information available was restricted to CMV serostatus.

The PCR employed 60 Vbeta primers together with 13 Jbeta primers. Sequencing was performed with immunoSEQ multiplex PCR; in TCRdb, only in-frame clones are kept and a portion is missing. The repertoire has around 140,000 clones, 65% to 80% of them found once; the top ten carry approximately 13%. The CDR3 extends over 14 amino acids. The germline CDR1 and CDR2 sequences are MDHEN and SYDVKM. Unmatched junction bases numbered 7, after V lost 5 bases and J lost 4 bases. The chain is built from TRBV28 and TRBJ1-1; TRBD1 aligns across 7 bases. Sample: PBMCs. This TCR came from a middle-aged man in good health and CMV-seropositive. The CDR3 loop is CASSLGGAGTEAFF. CDR3 DNA sequence: TGTGCCAGCAGTCTAGGGGGCGCGGGCACTGAAGCTTTCTTT.